This T cell receptor beta chain was identified in a study of blood T cell repertoires in COVID-19. Study context: Samples taken during acute and convalescent COVID-19 were collected in the United States, Italy and Spain. In each case, the material was cDNA or gDNA derived from T cells, B-cell-depleted T cells, or PBMCs.

Unmatched junction bases numbered 2, after V lost 3 bases and J lost 6 bases. CDR3 length: 15 residues. CDR1 is SNHLY and CDR2 is FYNNEI in the germline V gene. In the original workflow: For nucleated cells, counts were estimated from reference gene primer amplification. Sequenced by immunoSEQ multiplex PCR; TCRdb stores in-frame clones only, minus some. V and J calls and clone size are those listed in that table; D and trimming were worked out from the DNA. This sample has around 160,000 clones; under 90% occur once, and the top ten carry roughly 19%. This sequence joins TRBV2 and TRBJ2-3, with TRBD2 matching 14 bases. Material for sequencing was peripheral blood. This receptor was identified in an elderly woman with acute or convalescent COVID-19. The CDR3 here is CASSEGLAGADTQYF. CDR3 coding DNA: TGTGCCAGCAGTGAGGGACTAGCGGGAGCCGATACGCAGTATTTT.